The clone carrying this T cell receptor beta chain was seen a single time. What it binds is not known. The source of the sample is a study of cytomegalovirus exposure and HLA in healthy donors. General observations from the study: Most likely, a cluster of highly shared sequence variants arose as a sequencing artifact. Productive status was seen about 87% or about 30% of the time for most TCR beta V segments in an earlier analysis. Rarity held for most TCR sequences, but there were some public TCRs that occurred in many donors.

It was with 60 Vbeta and 13 Jbeta primers that the PCR ran. Clones were read by immunoSEQ multiplex PCR, and TCRdb kept only the in-frame ones, dropping some. This sample has 100,000 to 120,000 clones, with roughly three quarters found just once. Germline V lookup: CDR1 SGHTA, CDR2 FQGNSA. The CDR3 runs 14 residues. With 8 bases clipped from V and 4 bases from J, the junction kept 2 bases outside the gene matches. The source is a man between 40 and 49 years old in good health and CMV-seronegative. J is TRBJ2-3 and V is TRBV7-2; 14 bases line up with TRBD2. The specimen was PBMCs. CDR3 loop: CASAGLAGADTQYF. CDR3 nucleotides: TGTGCCAGCGCGGGACTAGCGGGGGCAGATACGCAGTATTTT.